This T cell receptor beta chain was captured in a study of molecular identifiers for immune sequencing clone quantification. Every naive CD8 library was made from between about 17,000 and 1,100,000 sorted cells with 10%, 30% or 50% RNA. Each CDR3 protein gets one entry after TCRdb re-called the PCR reads with MiXCR. Of 400,000 to 600,000 distinct CDR3 sequences listed, over 20% are singletons. Germline V gene data show CDR1 as SGHAT and CDR2 as FQNNGV. The CDR3 length is 16 residues. The V end lost 8 bases, the J end lost 0 bases, and 20 bases lay between the germline ends. Input material: naive CD8+ T cells from blood, with Jurkat cell RNA spiked in. Indicated subset: FACS-sorted CD8+CD4-CCR7+CD45RA+ naive T cells. The sequence was obtained from a human donor in good health. Some libraries in this study had Jurkat cell RNA spiked in. The chain combines TRBV11-2 with TRBJ2-7; a possible D gene is TRBD2 (6 bases). CDR3 loop: CASSTLTRGSSYEQYF. The CDR3 region has the DNA TGTGCCAGCTCCACCCTAACCCGGGGGAGCTCCTACGAGCAGTACTTC.